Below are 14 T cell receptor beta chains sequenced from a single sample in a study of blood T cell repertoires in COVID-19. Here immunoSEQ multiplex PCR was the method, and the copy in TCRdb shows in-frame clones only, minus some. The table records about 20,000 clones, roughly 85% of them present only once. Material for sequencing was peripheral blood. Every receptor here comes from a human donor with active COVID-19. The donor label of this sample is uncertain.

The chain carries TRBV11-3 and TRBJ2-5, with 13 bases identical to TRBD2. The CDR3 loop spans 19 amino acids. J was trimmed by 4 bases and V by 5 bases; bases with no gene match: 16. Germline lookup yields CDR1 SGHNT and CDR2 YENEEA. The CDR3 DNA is TGTGCCAGCAGCCAAATAATGTTGGGGACTAGCGGGACTCGAGAGACCCAGTACTTC. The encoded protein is CASSQIMLGTSGTRETQYF.

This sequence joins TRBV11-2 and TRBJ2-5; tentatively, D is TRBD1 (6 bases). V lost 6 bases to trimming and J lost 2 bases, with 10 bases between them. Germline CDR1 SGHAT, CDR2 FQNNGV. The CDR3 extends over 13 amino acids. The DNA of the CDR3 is TGTGCCAGCAGTCTACAGGGTCAAGAGACCCAGTACTTC. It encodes CASSLQGQETQYF.

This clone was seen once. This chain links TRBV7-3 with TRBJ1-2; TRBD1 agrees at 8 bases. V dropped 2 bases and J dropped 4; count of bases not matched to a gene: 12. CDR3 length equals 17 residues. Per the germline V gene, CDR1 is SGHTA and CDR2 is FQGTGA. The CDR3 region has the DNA TGTGCCAGCAGCTTAGCCGACCAGGGGGCTTCTAGCTATGGCTACACCTTC. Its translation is CASSLADQGASSYGYTF.

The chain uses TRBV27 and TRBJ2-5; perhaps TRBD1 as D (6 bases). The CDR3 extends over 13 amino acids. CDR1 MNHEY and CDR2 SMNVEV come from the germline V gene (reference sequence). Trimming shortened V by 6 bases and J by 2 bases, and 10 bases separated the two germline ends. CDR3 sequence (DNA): TGTGCCAGCAGCCTACAGGGTCAAGAGACCCAGTACTTC. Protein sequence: CASSLQGQETQYF.

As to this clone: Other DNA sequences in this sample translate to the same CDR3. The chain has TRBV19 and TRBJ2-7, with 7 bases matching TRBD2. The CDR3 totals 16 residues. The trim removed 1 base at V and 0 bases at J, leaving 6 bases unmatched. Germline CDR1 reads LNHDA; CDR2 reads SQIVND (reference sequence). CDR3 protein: CASSIGGGRNSYEQYF. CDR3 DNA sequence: TGTGCCAGTAGTATAGGGGGGGGACGGAACTCCTACGAGCAGTACTTC.

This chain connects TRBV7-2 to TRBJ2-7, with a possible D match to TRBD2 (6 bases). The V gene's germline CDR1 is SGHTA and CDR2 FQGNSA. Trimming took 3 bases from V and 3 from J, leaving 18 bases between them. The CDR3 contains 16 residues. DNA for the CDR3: TGTGCCAGCAGCTTGGGGGGTGGCGGGGAGATCTACGAGCAGTACTTC. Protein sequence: CASSLGGGGEIYEQYF.

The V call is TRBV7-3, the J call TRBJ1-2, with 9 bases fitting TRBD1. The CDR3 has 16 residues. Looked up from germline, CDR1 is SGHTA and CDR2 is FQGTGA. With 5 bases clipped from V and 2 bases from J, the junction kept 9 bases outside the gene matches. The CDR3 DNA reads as TGTGCCAGCAGCCCCCACCCTGGGACAGGGAACTATGGCTACACCTTC. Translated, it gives CASSPHPGTGNYGYTF.

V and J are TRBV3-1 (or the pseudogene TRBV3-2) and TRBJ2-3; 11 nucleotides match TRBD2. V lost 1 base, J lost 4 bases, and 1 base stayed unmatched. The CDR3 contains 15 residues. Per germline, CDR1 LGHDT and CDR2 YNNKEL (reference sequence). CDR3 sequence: CASSQVAGGADTQYF. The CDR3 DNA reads TGTGCCAGCAGCCAAGTAGCGGGGGGGGCAGATACGCAGTATTTT.

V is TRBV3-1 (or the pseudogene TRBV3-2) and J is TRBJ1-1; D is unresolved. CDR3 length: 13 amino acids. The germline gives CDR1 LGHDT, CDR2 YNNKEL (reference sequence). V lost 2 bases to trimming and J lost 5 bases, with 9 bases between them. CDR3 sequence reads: CASSQSRRTEAFF. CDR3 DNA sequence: TGTGCCAGCAGCCAATCGCGCCGGACTGAAGCTTTCTTT.

This CDR3 is CASSAGFGVGTDTQYF. CDR3 in DNA: TGTGCCAGCAGCGCCGGCTTCGGGGTGGGCACAGATACGCAGTATTTT. The J gene is TRBJ2-3, the V gene TRBV7-9, with a possible D match to TRBD2 (5 bases). Germline CDR1 is SEHNR and CDR2 is FQNEAQ (reference sequence). The CDR3 has 16 residues. Trimming stripped 5 bases from V and 1 base from J, with 16 bases between. Combining the CDR3 with reference TRBV7-9 and TRBJ2-3 gives the whole variable domain DTGVSQNPRHKITKRGQNVTFRCDPISEHNRLYWYRQTLGQGPEFLTYFQNEAQLEKSRLLSDRFSAERPKGSFSTLEIQRTEQGDSAMYLCASSAGFGVGTDTQYFGPGTRLTVL.

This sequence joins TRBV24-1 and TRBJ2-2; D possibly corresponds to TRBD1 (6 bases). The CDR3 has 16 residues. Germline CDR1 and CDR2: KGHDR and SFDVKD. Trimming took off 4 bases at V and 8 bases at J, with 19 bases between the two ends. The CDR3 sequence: CATSDETDGGAGELFF. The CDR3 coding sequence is TGTGCCACCAGTGACGAGACTGATGGGGGCGCGGGGGAGCTGTTTTTT.

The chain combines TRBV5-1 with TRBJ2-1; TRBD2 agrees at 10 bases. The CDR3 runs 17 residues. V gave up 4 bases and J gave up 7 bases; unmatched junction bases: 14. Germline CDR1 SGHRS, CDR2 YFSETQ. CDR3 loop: CASSPGGLAGARNEQFF. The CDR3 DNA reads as TGCGCCAGCAGCCCTGGGGGCCTAGCGGGAGCTAGAAATGAGCAGTTCTTC.

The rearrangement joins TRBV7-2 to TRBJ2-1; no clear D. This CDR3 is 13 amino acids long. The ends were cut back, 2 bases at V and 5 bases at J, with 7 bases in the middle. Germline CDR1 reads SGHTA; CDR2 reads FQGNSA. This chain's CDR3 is CASSLFYHNEQFF. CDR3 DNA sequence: TGTGCCAGCAGCTTATTCTACCACAATGAGCAGTTCTTC.

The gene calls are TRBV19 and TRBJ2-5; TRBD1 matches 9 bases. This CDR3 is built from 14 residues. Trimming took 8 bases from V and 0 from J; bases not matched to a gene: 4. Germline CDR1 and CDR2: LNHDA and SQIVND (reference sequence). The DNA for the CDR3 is TGTGCCAGTGGGGGACAGGGAAACCAAGAGACCCAGTACTTC. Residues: CASGGQGNQETQYF.